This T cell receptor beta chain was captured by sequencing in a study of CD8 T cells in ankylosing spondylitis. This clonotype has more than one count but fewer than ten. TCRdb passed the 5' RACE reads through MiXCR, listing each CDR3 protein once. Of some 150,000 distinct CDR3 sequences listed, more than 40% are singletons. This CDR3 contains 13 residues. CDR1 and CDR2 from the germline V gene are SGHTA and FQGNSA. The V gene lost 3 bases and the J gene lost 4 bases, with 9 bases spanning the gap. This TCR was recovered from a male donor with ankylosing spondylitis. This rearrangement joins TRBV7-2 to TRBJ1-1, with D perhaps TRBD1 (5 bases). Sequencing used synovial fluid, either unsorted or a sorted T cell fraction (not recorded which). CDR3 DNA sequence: TGTGCCAGCAGCTTTGTGGGGGGCACTGAAGCTTTCTTT. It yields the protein CASSFVGGTEAFF.